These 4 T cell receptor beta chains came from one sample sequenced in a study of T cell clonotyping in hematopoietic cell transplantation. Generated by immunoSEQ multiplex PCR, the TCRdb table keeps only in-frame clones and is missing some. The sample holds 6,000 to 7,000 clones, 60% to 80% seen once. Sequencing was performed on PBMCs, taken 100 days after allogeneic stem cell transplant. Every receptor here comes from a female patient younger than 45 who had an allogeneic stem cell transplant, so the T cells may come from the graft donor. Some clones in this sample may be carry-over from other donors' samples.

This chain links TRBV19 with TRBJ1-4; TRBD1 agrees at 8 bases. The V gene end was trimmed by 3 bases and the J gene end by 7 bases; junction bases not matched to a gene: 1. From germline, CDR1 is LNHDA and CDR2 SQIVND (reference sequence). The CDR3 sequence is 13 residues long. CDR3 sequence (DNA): TGTGCCAGTAGTATCCAGGGGGCTGAAAAACTGTTTTTT. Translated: CASSIQGAEKLFF.

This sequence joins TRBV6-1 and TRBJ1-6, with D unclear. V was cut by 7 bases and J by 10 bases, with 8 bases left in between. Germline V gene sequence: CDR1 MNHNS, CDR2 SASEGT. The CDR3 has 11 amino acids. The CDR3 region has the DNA TGTGCCAGCAATGGTCCCTCACCCCTCCACTTT. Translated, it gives CASNGPSPLHF.

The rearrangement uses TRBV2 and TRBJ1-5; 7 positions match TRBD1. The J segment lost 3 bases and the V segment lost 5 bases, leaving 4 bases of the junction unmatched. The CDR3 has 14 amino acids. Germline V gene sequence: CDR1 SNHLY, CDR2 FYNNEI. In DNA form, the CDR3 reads TGTGCCAGCAGTTGGGGGACAGACAATCAGCCCCAGCATTTT. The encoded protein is CASSWGTDNQPQHF.

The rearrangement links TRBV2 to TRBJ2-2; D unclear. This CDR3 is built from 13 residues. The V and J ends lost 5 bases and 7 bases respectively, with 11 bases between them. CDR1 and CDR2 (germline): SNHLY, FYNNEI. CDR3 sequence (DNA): TGTGCCAGCAGTCAAACTCCAATCGGGGAGCTGTTTTTT. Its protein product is CASSQTPIGELFF.